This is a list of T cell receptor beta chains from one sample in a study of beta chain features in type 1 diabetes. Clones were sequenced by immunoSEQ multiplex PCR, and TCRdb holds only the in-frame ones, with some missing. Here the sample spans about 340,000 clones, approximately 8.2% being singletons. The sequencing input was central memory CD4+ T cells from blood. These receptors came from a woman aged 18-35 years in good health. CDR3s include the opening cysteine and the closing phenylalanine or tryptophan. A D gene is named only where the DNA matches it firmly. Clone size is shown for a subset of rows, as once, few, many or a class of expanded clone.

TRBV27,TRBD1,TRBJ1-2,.,TGTGCCAGCAGACCCCCGGGACAGCACTATGGCTACACCTTC,CASRPPGQHYGYTF
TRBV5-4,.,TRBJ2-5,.,TGTGCCAGCAGCTTGGCCGAAGGCGAAGAGACCCAGTACTTC,CASSLAEGEETQYF
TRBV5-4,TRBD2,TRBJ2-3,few,TGTGCCAGCAGCCCGGAGCGGGATTCAGATACGCAGTATTTT,CASSPERDSDTQYF
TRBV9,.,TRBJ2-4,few,TGTGCCAGCAGCGTACTCGGCGGTTCAGGCATTCAGTACTTC,CASSVLGGSGIQYF
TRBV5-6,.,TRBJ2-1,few,TGTGCCAGCAGCTTTAAGGGGCTCGAGCAAAGCAATGAGCAGTTCTTC,CASSFKGLEQSNEQFF
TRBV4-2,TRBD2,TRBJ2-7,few,TGTGCCAGCAGCCAAGATCCCCTGAATAGCGGGACAACATACGAGCAGTACTTC,CASSQDPLNSGTTYEQYF
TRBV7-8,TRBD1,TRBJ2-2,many,TGTGCCAGCAGAGTGGGACAGGGTAACACCGGGGAGCTGTTTTTT,CASRVGQGNTGELFF
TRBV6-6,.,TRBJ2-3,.,TGTGCCAGCAAAGACCGGGACACTAGCACAGATACGCAGTATTTT,CASKDRDTSTDTQYF
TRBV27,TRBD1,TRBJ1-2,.,TGTGCCAGCAGTTTATCCCCGGACAGGGGCTATGGCTACACCTTC,CASSLSPDRGYGYTF
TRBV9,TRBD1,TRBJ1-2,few,TGTGCCAGCGGCGGGACAGGGGGCGTTTATGGCTACACCTTC,CASGGTGGVYGYTF
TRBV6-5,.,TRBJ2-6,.,TGTGCCAGCAGCCTCGGCGGCACTGGGGCCAACGTCCTGACTTTC,CASSLGGTGANVLTF